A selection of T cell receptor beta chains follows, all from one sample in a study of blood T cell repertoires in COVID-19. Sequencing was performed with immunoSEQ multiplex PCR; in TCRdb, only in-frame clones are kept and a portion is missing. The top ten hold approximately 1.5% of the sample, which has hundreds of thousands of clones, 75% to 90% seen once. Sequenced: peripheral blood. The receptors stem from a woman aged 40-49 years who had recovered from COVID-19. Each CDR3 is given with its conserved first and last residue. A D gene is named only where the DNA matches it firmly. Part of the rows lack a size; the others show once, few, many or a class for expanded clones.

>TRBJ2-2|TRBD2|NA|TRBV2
TGTGCCAGGGGAGGGCCCGGGGAGCTGTTTTTT
CARGGPGELFF
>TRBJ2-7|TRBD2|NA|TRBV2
TGTGCCAGCAGTACCGGACTAGCGGATTCCTACGAGCAGTACTTC
CASSTGLADSYEQYF
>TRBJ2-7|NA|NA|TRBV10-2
TGCGCCAGCAGTGTCGGGGGAAGCTCCTACGAGCAGTACTTC
CASSVGGSSYEQYF
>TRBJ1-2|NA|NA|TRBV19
TGTGCCAGTAGTAGGACATCTAACGACTATGGCTACACCTTC
CASSRTSNDYGYTF
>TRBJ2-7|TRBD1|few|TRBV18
TGTGCCAGCTCTAAGGACAGGGTCTCCTACGAGCAGTACTTC
CASSKDRVSYEQYF
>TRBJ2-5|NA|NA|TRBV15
TGTGCCACCAGCAAGGGCAGTCAAGCCGCGGGGGAGACCCAGTACTTC
CATSKGSQAAGETQYF
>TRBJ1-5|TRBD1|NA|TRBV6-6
TGTGCCAGCAGTTACTCGAGGCATACAGGGGGGGGTTTT
CASSYSRHTGGGF
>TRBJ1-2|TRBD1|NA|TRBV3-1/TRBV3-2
TGTGCCAGCAGCCAAGATAACAGGGGAGGCTACACCTTC
CASSQDNRGGYTF
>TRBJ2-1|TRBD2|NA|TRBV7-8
TGTGCCAGCAGTCTAAGGTGGTTAGCGGGGAGCTCCTACAATGAGCAGTTCTTC
CASSLRWLAGSSYNEQFF
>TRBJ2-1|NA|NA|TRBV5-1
TGCGCCAGCAGCTTGGAGGCGGGGCCCGTGAACCATTACAATGAGCAGTTCTTC
CASSLEAGPVNHYNEQFF
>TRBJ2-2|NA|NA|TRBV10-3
TGTGCCATCAGTGAGGCCTATCGGGGGAGGACGAACACCGGGGAGCTGTTTTTT
CAISEAYRGRTNTGELFF
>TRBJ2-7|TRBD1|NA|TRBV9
TGTGCCAGCAGCGGGGACAGGGACTACGAGCAGTACTTC
CASSGDRDYEQYF
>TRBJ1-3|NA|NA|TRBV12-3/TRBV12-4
TGTGCCAGCAGGCCTGGACAGGGAAACACCATATATTTT
CASRPGQGNTIYF
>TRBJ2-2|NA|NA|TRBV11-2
TGTGCCAGCAGCTTAGGGGGAGAGGCCGGGGAGCTGTTTTTT
CASSLGGEAGELFF
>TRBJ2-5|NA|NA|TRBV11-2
TGTGCCAGCACCCATCTTGGGGGGGGGCTGGAGGAGACCCAGTACTTC
CASTHLGGGLEETQYF
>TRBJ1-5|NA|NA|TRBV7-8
TGTGCCAGCAGCCCGGACAGAACCCAGCCCCAGCATTTT
CASSPDRTQPQHF
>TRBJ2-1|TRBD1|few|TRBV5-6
TGTGCCAGCAGCGTCCGGGACAGGGGGTTTAATGAGCAGTTCTTC
CASSVRDRGFNEQFF
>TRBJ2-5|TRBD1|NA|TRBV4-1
TGCGCCAGCAGCCAAGTGAGCCAGACAGGGAAGACCCAGTACTTC
CASSQVSQTGKTQYF
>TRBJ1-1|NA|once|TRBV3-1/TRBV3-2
TGTGCCAGCAGCCGAGAAAGAGGTGGCAGCCTCACTGAAGCTTTCTTT
CASSRERGGSLTEAFF
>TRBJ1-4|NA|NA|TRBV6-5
TGTGCCAGCAGAAGCGGGAAGGGACGGGAAAAACTGTTTTTT
CASRSGKGREKLFF
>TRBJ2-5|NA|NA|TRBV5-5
TGTGCCAGCAGCCCCCGGAGACTAGGCTATATAGAGACCCAGTACTTC
CASSPRRLGYIETQYF
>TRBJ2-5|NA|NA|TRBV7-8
TGTGCCAGCAGCCCTCACAGGGAAGAGACCCAGTACTTC
CASSPHREETQYF
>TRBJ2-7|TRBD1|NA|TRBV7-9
TGTGCCAGCAGTACTCCGGGACAGCCTTCCTACGAGCAGTACTTC
CASSTPGQPSYEQYF
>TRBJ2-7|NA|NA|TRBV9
TGTGCCAGCAGCGTAAAAATAGAGGCCTTGTCCTACGAGCAGTACTTC
CASSVKIEALSYEQYF
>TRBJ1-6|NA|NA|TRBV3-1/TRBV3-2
TGTGCCAGCAGCGCAAGGGGGTCCGCGAATTCACCCCTCCACTTT
CASSARGSANSPLHF